This T cell receptor beta chain was found in a study of identical twins. Germline CDR1 MNHEY, CDR2 SVGEGT. CDR3 length: 15 amino acids. V was trimmed by 2 bases and J by 4 bases, leaving 13 bases between them. In this sample, this clonotype turned up a few times. TCRdb processed the 5' RACE reads anew with MiXCR; each CDR3 protein has one entry. The data hold 350,000 to 400,000 distinct CDR3 sequences, with approximately 9.1% observed a single time. Sequencing was done on a sample of naive T cells sorted from blood. The sequence was collected from a woman in her fifties or sixties in good health. The chain couples TRBV6-2 or TRBV6-3 to TRBJ2-3, with D perhaps matching TRBD2 (7 bases). CDR3 amino acids: CASSYGGGAADTQYF. CDR3 sequence (DNA): TGTGCCAGCAGTTACGGCGGGGGCGCCGCAGATACGCAGTATTTT.